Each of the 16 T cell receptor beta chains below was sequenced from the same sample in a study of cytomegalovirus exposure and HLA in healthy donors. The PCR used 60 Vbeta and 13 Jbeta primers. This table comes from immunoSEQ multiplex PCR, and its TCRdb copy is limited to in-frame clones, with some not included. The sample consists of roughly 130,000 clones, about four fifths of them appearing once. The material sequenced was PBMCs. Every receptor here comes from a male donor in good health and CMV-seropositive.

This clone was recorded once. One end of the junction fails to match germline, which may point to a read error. The CDR3 DNA reads TGTGCCAGCAGTTTACTCGGTGCATTAGCGGGAGGCAACAGTCAGTACTTC. This translates into CASSLLGALAGGNSQYF. The genes are TRBV28 and TRBJ2-4, with 10 nucleotides matching TRBD2. The germline CDR1 and CDR2 sequences are MDHEN and SYDVKM. The CDR3 totals 17 residues.

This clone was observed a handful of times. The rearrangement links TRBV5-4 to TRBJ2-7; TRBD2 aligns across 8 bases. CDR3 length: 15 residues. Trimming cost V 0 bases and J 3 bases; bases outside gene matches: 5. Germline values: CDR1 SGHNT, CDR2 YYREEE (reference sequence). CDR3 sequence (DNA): TGTGCCAGCAGCTTGGCCCCCCTAGCGGGCTACGAGCAGTACTTC. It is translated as CASSLAPLAGYEQYF.

The CDR3 protein is CASSLGGRDTEAFF. The DNA of the CDR3 is TGTGCCAGCAGTTTAGGAGGGAGGGACACTGAAGCTTTCTTT. The chain is built from TRBV28 and TRBJ1-1; D gene unclear. Germline V gives CDR1 MDHEN, CDR2 SYDVKM. The CDR3 runs 14 residues. V was shortened by 2 bases and J by 3 bases, with 10 bases between the two germline ends.

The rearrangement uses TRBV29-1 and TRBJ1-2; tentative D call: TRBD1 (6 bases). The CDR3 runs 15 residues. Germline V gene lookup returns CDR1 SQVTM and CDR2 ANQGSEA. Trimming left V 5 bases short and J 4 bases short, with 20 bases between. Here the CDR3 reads CSVSPGPGESYGYTF. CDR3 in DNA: TGCAGCGTTTCCCCTGGGCCAGGGGAAAGCTATGGCTACACCTTC.

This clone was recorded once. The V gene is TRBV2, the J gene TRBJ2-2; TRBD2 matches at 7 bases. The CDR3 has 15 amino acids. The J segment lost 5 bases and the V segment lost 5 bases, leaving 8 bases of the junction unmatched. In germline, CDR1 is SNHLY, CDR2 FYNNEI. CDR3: CASSIRTSRTGELFF. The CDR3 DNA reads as TGTGCCAGCAGTATAAGGACTAGTCGAACCGGGGAGCTGTTTTTT.

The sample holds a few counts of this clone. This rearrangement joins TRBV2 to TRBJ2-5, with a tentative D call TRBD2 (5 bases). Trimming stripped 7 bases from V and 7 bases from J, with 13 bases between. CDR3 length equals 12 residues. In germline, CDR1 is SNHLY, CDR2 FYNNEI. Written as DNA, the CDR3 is TGTGCCAGCAAGGAGGATTTGGCGACCCAGTACTTC. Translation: CASKEDLATQYF.

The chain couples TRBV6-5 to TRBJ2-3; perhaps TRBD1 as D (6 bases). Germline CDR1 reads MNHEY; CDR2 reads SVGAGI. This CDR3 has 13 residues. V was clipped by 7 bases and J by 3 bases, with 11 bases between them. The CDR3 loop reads CASTIGGTDTQYF. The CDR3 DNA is TGTGCCAGCACAATAGGGGGAACAGATACGCAGTATTTT.

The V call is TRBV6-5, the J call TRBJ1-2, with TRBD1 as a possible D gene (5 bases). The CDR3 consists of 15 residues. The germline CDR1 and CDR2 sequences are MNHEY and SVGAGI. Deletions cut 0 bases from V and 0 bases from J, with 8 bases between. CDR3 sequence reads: CASSYSLTANYGYTF. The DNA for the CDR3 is TGTGCCAGCAGTTACTCGTTGACAGCTAACTATGGCTACACCTTC.

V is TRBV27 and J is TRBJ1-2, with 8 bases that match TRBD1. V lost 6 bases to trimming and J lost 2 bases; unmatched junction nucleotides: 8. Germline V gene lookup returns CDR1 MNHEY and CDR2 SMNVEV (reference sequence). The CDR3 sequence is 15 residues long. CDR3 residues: CASSPTGGRNYGYTF. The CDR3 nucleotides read TGTGCCAGCAGCCCAACAGGGGGTAGAAACTATGGCTACACCTTC.

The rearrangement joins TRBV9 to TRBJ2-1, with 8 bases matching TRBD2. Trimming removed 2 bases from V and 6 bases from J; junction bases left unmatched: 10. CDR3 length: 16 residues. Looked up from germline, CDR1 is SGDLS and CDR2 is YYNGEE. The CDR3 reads CASSVSSSGTTNEQFF. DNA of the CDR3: TGTGCCAGCAGCGTCTCAAGTAGCGGGACCACCAATGAGCAGTTCTTC.

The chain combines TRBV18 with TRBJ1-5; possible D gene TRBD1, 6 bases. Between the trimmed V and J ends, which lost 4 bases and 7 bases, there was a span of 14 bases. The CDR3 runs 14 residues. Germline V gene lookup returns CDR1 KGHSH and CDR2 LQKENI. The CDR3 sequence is CASSLNREHQPQHF. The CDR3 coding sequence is TGTGCCAGCTCACTGAACAGGGAGCACCAGCCCCAGCATTTT.

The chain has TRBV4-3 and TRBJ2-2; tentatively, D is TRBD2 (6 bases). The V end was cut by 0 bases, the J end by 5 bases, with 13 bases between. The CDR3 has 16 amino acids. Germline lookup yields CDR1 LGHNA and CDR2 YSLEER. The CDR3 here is CASSQDPQGGTGELFF. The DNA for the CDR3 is TGCGCCAGCAGCCAAGATCCCCAAGGAGGGACCGGGGAGCTGTTTTTT.

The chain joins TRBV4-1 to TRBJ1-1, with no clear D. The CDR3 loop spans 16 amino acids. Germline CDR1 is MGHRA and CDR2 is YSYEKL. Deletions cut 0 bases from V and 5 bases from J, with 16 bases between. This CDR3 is CASSQDSGLSMTEAFF. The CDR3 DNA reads TGCGCCAGCAGCCAAGATTCCGGTTTGTCAATGACTGAAGCTTTCTTT.

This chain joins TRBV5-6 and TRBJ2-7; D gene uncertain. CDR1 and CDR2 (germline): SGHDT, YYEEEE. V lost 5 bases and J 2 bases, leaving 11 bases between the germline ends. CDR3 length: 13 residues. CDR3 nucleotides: TGTGCCAGCAGAGTGTCAGGCGCCTACGAGCAGTACTTC. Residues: CASRVSGAYEQYF.

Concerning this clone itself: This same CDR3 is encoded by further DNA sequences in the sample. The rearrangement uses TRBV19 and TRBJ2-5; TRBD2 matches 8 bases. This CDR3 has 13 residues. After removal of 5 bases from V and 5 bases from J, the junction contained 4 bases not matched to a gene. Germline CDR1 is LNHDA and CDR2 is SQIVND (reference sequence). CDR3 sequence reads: CASSSLAEETQYF. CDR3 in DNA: TGTGCCAGTAGTTCACTAGCGGAGGAGACCCAGTACTTC.

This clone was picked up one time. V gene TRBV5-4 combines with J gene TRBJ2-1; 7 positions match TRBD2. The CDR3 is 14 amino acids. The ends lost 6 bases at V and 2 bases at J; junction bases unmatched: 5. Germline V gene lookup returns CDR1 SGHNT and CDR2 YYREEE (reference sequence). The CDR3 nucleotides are TGTGCCAGCAAGGGACTAAACACCTACAATGAGCAGTTCTTC. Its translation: CASKGLNTYNEQFF. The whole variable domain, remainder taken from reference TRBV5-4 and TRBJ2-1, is ETGVTQSPTHLIKTRGQQVTLRCSSQSGHNTVSWYQQALGQGPQFIFQYYREEENGRGNFPPRFSGLQFPNYSSELNVNALELDDSALYLCASKGLNTYNEQFFGPGTRLTVL.